In its sample, the clone carrying this TCR beta chain was seen once. This entry comes from a study of technical replicates of blood from a few donors. This CDR3 is built from 18 residues. V lost 4 bases and J lost 0; bases outside the gene matches: 13. Germline CDR1 reads SGHDN; CDR2 reads FVKESK. The table came from immunoSEQ multiplex PCR; TCRdb's copy has only in-frame clones and leaves some out. Here the sample spans over 65,000 clones, approximately 96% being singletons. Specimen: T cells isolated from PBMCs. This chain uses TRBV14 with TRBJ1-1; 8 nucleotides align to TRBD1. The source is a human donor in good health. The CDR3: CASSPRSRSGQVNTEAFF. For the CDR3, the DNA is TGTGCCAGCAGCCCCAGGAGTCGGTCGGGACAGGTGAACACTGAAGCTTTCTTT.